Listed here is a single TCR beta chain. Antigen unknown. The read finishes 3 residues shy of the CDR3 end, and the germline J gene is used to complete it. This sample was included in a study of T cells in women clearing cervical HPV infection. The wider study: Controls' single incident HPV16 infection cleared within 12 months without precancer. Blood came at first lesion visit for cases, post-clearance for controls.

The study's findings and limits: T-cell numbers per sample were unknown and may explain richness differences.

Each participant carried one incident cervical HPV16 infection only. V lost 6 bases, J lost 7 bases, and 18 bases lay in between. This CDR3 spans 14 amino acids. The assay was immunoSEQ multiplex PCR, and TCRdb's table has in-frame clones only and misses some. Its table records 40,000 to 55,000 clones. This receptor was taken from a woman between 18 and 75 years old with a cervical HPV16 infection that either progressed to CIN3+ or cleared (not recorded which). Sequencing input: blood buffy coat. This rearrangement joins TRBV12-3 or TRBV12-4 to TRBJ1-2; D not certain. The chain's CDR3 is CASRVVGNPGGYTF. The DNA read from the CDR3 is TGTGCCAGCAGAGTCGTCGGTAACCCGGGTGGC.